This TCR beta chain came from a study of shared clonotypes between healthy human individuals. This clone has only one observation. Its specificity is not known. General study points: Sampling used blood alone; tissue repertoires probably differ. In having few donors, the study represented limited genetic and exposure-history diversity.

Unsorted PBMC DNA sequencing spanned ten immunoSEQ deep assay plates. Original methodology: ImmunoSEQ supplied junction-only sequences lacking quality scores, so filtering was different. Sequencing used immunoSEQ multiplex PCR; TCRdb keeps in-frame clones, though not all of them. The DNA was the basis for D and trimming; V, J and clone size are from that table. The sample records about 490,000 clones, 79% being singletons. Germline CDR1 is GTSNPN and CDR2 is SVGIG (reference sequence). Deletions cut 3 bases from V and 9 bases from J, with 18 bases between. CDR3 size: 13 residues. Sequenced sample: PBMCs. This rearrangement joins TRBV30 to TRBJ2-7; D might be TRBD2 (5 bases). The sequence derives from a woman in her 40s in good health. Some clones in this sample may be carry-over from other donors' samples. CDR3 in DNA: TGTGCCTGGAGCGGGGATCTGGTTGTCGTGCAGTACTTC. As protein: CAWSGDLVVVQYF.